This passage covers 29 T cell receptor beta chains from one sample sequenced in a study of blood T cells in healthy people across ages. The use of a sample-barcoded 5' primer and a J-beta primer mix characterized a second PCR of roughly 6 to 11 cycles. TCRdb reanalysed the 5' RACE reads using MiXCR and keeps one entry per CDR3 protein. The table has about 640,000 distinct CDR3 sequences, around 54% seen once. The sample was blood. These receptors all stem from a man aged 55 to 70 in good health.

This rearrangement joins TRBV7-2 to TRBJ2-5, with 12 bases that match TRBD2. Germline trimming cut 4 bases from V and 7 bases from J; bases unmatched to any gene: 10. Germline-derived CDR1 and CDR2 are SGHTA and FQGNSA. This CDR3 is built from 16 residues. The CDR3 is CASSYELAGGRGTQYF. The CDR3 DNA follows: TGTGCCAGCAGCTACGAACTAGCGGGGGGCAGGGGGACCCAGTACTTC.

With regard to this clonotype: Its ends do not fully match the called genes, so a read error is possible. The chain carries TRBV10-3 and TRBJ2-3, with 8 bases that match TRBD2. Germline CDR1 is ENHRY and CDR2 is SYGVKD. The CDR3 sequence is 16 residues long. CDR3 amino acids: CAISVGSGGRTNTQYF. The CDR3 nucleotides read TGTGCCATCAGTGTGGGGAGCGGGGGTCGCACAAATACGCAGTATTTT.

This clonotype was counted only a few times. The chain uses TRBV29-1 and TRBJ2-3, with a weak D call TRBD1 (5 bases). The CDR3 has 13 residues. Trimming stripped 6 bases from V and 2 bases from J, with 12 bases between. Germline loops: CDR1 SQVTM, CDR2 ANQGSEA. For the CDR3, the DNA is TGCAGCGTGACGACAGCGCCCACAGATACGCAGTATTTT. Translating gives CSVTTAPTDTQYF.

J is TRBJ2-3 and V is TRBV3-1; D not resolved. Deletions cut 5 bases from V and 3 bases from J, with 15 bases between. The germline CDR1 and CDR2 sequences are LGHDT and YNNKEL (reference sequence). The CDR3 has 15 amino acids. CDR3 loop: CASSSTGSVTDTQYF. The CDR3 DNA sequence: TGTGCCAGCAGCTCAACCGGGTCCGTTACAGATACGCAGTATTTT.

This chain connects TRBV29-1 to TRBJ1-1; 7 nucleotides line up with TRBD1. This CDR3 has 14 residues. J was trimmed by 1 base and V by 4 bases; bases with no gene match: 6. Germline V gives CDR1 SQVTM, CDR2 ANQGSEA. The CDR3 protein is CSVVISGGNTEAFF. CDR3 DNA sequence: TGCAGCGTTGTGATTTCAGGGGGGAACACTGAAGCTTTCTTT.

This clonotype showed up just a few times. The CDR3 sequence is CASTVDREGHEQYF. DNA for the CDR3: TGCGCCAGCACCGTGGACAGGGAGGGCCACGAGCAGTACTTC. V is TRBV10-2 and J is TRBJ2-7; D is perhaps TRBD1 (8 bases). Germline V gives CDR1 WSHSY, CDR2 SAAADI. CDR3 length: 14 residues. V lost 7 bases, J lost 5 bases, and 18 bases lay in between.

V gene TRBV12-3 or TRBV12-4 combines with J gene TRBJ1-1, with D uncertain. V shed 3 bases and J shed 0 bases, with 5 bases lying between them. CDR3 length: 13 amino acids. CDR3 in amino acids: CASSFDLNTEAFF. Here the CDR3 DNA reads TGTGCCAGCAGTTTTGACCTGAACACTGAAGCTTTCTTT.

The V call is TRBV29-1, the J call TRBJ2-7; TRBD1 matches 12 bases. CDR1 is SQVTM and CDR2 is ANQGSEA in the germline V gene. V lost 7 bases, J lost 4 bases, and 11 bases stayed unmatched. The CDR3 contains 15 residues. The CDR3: CSAKDRDRGLYEQYF. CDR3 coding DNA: TGCAGCGCAAAAGACCGGGACAGGGGGCTGTACGAGCAGTACTTC.

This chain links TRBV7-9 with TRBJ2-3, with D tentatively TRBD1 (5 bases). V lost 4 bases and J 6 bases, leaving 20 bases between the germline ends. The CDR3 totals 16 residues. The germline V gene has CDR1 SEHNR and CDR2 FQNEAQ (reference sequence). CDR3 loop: CASSSRQPGYHDTQYF. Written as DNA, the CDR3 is TGTGCCAGCAGCTCTAGACAGCCAGGTTATCACGATACGCAGTATTTT.

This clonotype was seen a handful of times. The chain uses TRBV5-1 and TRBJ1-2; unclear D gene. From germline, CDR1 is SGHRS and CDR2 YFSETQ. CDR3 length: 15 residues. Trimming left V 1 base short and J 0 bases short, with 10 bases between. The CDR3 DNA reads TGCGCCAGCAGCTTGAGCGGATATACTAACTATGGCTACACCTTC. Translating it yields CASSLSGYTNYGYTF.

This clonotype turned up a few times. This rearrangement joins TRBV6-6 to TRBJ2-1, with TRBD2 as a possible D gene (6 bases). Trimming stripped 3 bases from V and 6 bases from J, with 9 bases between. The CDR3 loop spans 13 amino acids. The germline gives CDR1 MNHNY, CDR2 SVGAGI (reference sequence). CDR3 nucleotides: TGTGCCAGCAGTTATGCCGGGGGCAATGAGCAGTTCTTC. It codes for CASSYAGGNEQFF.

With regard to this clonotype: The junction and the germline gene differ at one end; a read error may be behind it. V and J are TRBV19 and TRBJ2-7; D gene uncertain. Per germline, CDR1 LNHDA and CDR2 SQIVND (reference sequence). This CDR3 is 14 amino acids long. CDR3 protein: CASSTSGNPYEQYF. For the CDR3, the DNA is TGCGCCAGTAGTACTTCTGGGAACCCCTACGAGCAGTACTTC.

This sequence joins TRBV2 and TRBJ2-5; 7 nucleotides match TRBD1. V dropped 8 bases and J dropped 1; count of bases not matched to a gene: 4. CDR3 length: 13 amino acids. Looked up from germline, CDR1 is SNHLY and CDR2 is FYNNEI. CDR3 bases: TGTGCCAGCCTTTGGGACAGCCAAGAGACCCAGTACTTC. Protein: CASLWDSQETQYF. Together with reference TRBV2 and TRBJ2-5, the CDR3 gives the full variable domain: EPEVTQTPSHQVTQMGQEVILRCVPISNHLYFYWYRQILGQKVEFLVSFYNNEISEKSEIFDDQFSVERPDGSNFTLKIRSTKLEDSAMYFCASLWDSQETQYFGPGTRLLVL.

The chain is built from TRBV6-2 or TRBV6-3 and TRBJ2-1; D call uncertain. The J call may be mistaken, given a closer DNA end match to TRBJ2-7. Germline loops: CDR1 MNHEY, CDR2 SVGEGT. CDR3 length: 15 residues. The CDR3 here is CASSYLGRMYNEQYF. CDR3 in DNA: TGTGCCAGCAGTTACCTCGGCAGGATGTACAATGAGCAGTACTTC.

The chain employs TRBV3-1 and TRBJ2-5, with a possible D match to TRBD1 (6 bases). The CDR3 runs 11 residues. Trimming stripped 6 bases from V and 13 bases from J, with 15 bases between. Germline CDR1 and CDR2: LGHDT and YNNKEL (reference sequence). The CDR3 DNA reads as TGTGCCAGCAGACGGACAGCTATTTTGTACTTC. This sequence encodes CASRRTAILYF.

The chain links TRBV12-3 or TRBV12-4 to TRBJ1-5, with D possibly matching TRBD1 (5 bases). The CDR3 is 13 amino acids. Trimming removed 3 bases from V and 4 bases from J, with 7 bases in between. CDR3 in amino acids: CASSFQGNQPQHF. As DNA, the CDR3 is TGTGCCAGCAGTTTTCAGGGAAATCAGCCCCAGCATTTT.

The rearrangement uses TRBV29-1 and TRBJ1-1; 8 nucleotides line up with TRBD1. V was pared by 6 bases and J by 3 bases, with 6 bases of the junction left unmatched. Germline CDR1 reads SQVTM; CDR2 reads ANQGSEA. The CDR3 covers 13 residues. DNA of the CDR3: TGCAGCGTCAAGACAGGGGTGGACACTGAAGCTTTCTTT. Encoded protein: CSVKTGVDTEAFF.

The CDR3 nucleotides are TGTGCCAGCAGTTACTCTGACACGCCCGGAAACACCATATATTTT. It translates to CASSYSDTPGNTIYF. V gene TRBV6-5 combines with J gene TRBJ1-3; D not resolved. The CDR3 is 15 residues long. Per germline, CDR1 MNHEY and CDR2 SVGAGI. Between the trimmed V and J ends, which lost 0 bases and 4 bases, there was a span of 10 bases.

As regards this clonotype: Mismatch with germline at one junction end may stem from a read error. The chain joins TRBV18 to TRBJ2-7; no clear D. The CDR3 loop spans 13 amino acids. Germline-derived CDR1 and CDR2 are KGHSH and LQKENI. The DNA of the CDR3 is TGTGCCAGTTCACCTGCGGTTGCCTACGAGCAGTACTTC. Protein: CASSPAVAYEQYF.

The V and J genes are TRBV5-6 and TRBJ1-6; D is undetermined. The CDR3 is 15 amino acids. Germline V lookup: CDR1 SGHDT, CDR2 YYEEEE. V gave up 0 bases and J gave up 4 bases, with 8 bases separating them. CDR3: CASSLDSRYNSPLHF. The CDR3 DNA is TGTGCCAGCAGCTTGGACAGTAGGTATAATTCACCCCTCCACTTT.

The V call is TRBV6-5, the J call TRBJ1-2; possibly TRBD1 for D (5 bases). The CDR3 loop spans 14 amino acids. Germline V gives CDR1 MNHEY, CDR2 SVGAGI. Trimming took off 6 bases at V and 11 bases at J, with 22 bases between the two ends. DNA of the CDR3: TGTGCCAGCAGCCCGAGTGACAGCTCCCTGGGGTACACCTTC. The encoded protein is CASSPSDSSLGYTF.

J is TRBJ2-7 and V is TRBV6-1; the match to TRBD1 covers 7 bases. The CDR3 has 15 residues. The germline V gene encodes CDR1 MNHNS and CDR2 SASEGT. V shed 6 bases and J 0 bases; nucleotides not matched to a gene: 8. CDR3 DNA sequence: TGTGCCAGCAGAGACGGGGCAGGGGGCTCCTACGAGCAGTACTTC. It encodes CASRDGAGGSYEQYF.

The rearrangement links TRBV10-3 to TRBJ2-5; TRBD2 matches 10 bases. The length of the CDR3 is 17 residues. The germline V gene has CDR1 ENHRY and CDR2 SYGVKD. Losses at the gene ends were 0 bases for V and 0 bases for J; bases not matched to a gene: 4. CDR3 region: CAISESLAGAYQETQYF. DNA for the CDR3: TGTGCCATCAGTGAGTCCCTAGCGGGGGCTTACCAAGAGACCCAGTACTTC.

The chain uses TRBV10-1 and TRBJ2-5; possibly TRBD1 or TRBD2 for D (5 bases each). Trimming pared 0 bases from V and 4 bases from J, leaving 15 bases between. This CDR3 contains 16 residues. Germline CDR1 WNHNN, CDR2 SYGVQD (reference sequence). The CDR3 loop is CASSESGPPEGETQYF. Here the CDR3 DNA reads TGCGCCAGCAGTGAGTCGGGACCTCCTGAGGGAGAGACCCAGTACTTC.

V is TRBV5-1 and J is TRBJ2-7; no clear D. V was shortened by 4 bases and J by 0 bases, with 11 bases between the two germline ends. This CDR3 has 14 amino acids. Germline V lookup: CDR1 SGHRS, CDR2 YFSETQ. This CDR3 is CASSASSSSYEQYF. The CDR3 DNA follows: TGCGCCAGCAGCGCGAGTTCGAGCTCCTACGAGCAGTACTTC.

CDR3 DNA: TGTGCCGGCGGCGGGACTAGCGGGGGGCGACTTCAAGAGACCCAGTACTTC. Encoded protein: CAGGGTSGGRLQETQYF. This sequence joins TRBV5-5 and TRBJ2-5; 15 positions agree with TRBD2. With 10 bases clipped from V and 2 bases from J, the junction kept 12 bases outside the gene matches. This CDR3 has 17 amino acids. CDR1 is SGHKS, CDR2 YYEKEE, per germline (reference sequence). The whole variable domain, remainder taken from reference TRBV5-5 and TRBJ2-5, is DAGVTQSPTHLIKTRGQQVTLRCSPISGHKSVSWYQQVLGQGPQFIFQYYEKEERGRGNFPDRFSARQFPNYSSELNVNALLLGDSALYLCAGGGTSGGRLQETQYFGPGTRLLVL.

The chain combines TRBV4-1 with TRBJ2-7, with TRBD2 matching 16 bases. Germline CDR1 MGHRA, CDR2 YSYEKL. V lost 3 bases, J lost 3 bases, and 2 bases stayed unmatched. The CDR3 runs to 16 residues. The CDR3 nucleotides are TGCGCCAGCAGCCAGGGACTAGCGGGGGGGGTCTACGAGCAGTACTTC. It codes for CASSQGLAGGVYEQYF.

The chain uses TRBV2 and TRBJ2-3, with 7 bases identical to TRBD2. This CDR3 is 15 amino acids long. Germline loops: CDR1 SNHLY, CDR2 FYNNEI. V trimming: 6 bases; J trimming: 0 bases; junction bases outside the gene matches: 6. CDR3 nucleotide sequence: TGTGCCAGCAGAGCCCGGGGGGATAGCACAGATACGCAGTATTTT. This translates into CASRARGDSTDTQYF.

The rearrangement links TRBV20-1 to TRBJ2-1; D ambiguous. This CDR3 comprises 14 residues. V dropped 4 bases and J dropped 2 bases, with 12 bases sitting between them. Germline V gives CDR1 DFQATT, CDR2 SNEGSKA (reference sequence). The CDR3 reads CSAIGKIPYNEQFF. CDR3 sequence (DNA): TGCAGTGCTATTGGGAAAATTCCCTACAATGAGCAGTTCTTC.